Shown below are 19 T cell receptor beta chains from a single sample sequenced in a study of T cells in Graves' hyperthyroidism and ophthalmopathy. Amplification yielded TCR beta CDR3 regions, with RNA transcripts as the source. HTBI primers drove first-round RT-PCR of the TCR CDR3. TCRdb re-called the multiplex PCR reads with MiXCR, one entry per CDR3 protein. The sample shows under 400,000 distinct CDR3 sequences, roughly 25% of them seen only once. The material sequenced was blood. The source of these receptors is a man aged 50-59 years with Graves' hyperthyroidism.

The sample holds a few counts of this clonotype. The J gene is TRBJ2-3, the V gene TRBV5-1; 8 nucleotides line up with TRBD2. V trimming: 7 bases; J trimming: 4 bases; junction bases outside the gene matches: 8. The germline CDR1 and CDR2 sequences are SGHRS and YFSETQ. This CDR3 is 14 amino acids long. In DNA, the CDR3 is TGCGCCAGCGGCCGAAGCGGGAGATCAGATACGCAGTATTTT. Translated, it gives CASGRSGRSDTQYF.

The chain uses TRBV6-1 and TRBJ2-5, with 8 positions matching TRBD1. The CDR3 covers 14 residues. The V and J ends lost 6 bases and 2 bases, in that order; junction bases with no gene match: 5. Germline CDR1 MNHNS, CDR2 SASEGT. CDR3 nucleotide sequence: TGTGCCAGCAGGGGGACAGGCCTGCAAGAGACCCAGTACTTC. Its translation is CASRGTGLQETQYF.

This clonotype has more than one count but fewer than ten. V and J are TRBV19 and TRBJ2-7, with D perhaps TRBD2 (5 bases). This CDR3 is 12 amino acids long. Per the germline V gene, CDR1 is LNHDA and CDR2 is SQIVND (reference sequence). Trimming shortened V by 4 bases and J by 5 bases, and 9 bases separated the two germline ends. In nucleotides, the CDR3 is TGTGCCAGTAGTACGGGGAGACACGAGCAGTACTTC. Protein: CASSTGRHEQYF.

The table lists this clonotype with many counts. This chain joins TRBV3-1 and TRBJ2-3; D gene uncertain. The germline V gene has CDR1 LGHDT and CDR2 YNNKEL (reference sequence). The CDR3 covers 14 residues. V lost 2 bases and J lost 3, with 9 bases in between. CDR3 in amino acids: CASSQRGVTDTQYF. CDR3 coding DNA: TGTGCCAGCAGCCAAAGAGGTGTTACAGATACGCAGTATTTT.

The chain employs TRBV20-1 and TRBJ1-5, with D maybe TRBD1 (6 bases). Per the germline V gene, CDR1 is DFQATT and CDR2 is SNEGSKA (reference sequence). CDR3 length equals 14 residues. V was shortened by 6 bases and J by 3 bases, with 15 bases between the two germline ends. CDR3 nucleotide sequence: TGCAGTGCCCACCCGAGGGGGTCCAATCAGCCCCAGCATTTT. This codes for CSAHPRGSNQPQHF.

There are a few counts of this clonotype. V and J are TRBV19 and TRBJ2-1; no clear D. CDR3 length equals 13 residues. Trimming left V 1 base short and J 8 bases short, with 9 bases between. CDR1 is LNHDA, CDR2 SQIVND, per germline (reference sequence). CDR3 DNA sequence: TGTGCCAGTAGTATAGTCCCCGACGATGAGCAGTTCTTC. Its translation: CASSIVPDDEQFF.

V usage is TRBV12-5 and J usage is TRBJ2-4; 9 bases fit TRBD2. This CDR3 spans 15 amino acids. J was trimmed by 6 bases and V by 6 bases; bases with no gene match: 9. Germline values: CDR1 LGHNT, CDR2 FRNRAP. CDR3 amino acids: CASGGVAGAVNIQYF. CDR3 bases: TGTGCTAGTGGGGGTGTAGCGGGAGCGGTAAACATTCAGTACTTC.

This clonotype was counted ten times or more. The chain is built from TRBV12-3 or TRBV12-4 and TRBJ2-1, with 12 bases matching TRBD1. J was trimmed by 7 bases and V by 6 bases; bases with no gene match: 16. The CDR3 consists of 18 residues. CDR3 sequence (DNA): TGTGCCAGCAGCCGGGACAGGGGGCTTTCTATAGGTTGGAATGAGCAGTTCTTC. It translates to CASSRDRGLSIGWNEQFF.

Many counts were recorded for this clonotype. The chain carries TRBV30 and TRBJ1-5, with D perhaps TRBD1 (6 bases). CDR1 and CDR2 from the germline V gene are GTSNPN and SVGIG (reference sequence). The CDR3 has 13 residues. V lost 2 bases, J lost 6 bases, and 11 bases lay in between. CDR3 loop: CAWSPTGSQPQHF. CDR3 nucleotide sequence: TGTGCCTGGAGTCCAACAGGGAGTCAGCCCCAGCATTTT.

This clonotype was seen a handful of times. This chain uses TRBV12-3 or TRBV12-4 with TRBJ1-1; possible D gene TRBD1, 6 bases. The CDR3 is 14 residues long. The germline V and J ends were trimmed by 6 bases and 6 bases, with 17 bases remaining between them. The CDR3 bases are TGTGCCAGCAGGAGGACAGCCGACCTTCCTGAAGCTTTCTTT. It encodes CASRRTADLPEAFF.

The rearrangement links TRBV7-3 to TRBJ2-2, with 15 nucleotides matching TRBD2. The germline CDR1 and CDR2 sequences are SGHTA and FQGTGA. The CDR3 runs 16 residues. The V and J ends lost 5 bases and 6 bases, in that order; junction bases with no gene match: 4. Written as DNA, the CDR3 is TGTGCCAGCAGCACGGGACTAGCGGGAGGAGCCGGGGAGCTGTTTTTT. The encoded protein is CASSTGLAGGAGELFF.

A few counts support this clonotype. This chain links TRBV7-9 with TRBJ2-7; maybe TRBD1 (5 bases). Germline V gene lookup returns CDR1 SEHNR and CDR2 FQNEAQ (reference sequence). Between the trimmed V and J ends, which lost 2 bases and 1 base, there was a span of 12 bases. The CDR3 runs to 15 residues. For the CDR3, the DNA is TGTGCCAGCAGCTTAAATGCGGACAAGTCCTACGAGCAGTACTTC. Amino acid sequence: CASSLNADKSYEQYF.

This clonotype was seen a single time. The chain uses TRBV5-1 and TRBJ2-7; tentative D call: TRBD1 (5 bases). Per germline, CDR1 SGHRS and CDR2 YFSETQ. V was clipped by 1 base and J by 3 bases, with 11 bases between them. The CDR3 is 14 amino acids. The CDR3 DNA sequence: TGCGCCAGCAGCTTGTCCAGGCAGGGCTACGAGCAGTACTTC. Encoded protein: CASSLSRQGYEQYF.

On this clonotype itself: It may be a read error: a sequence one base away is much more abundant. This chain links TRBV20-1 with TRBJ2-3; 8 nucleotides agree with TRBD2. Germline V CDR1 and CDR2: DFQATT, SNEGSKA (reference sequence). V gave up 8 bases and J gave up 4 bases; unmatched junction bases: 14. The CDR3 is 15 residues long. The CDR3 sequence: CSTGPVGRAADTQYF. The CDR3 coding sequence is TGCAGTACGGGACCGGTCGGGAGGGCCGCAGATACGCAGTATTTT.

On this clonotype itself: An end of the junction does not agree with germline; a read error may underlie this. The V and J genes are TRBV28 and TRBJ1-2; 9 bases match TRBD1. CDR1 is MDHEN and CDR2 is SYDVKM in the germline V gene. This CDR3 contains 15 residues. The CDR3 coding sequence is TGTGCCTGCAGTCGTCCGGGACAGGGTCAAAACGGCTACACCTTC. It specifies CACSRPGQGQNGYTF.

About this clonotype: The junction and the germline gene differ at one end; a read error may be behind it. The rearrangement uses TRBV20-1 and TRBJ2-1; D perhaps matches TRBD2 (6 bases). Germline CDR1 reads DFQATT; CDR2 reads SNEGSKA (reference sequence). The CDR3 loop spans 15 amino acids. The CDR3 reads CSALPPVLAKNEQLF. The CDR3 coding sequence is TGCAGTGCCCTACCTCCGGTACTAGCCAAGAATGAGCAGCTCTTC.

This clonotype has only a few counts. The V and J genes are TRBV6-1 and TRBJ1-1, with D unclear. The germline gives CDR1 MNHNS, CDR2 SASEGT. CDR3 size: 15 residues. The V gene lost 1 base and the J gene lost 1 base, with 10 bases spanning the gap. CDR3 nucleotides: TGTGCCAGCAGTGAAGAGCAGATAGAGAACACTGAAGCTTTCTTT. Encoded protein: CASSEEQIENTEAFF.

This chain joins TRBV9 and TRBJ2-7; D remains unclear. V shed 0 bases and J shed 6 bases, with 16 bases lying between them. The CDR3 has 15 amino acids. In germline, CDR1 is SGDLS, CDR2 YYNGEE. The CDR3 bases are TGTGCCAGCAGCGTAGAGGGTGGTAGCTTCTCCGAGCAGTACTTC. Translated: CASSVEGGSFSEQYF.

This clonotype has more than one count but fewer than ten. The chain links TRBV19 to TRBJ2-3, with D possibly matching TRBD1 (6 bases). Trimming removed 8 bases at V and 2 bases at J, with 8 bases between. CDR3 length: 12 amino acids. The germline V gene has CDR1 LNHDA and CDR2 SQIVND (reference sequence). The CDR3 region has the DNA TGTGCCAGTGAGGGGGACACAGATACGCAGTATTTT. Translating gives CASEGDTDTQYF.